What follows describes a single T cell receptor (beta chain). No antigen is known for it. These data originate in a study of a mutant IDH1 vaccine in newly diagnosed glioma. Across the whole study: Radiotherapy, temozolomide, or both had been given previously, and both were given to most. Points from the study as a whole: Induction of immune responses by the vaccine occurred in 85% to 95% of patients.

This CDR3 contains 13 residues. The V end was cut by 0 bases, the J end by 2 bases, with 7 bases between. Per germline, CDR1 SQVTM and CDR2 ANQGSEA. The table came from immunoSEQ multiplex PCR; TCRdb's copy has only in-frame clones and leaves some out. The sample yields around 26,000 clones, just over 90% seen once. Time point here: baseline, week 1 (first vaccination visit). Sample treatment: pre-vaccination baseline after standard-of-care therapy. This clonotype originated in a middle-aged man with glioma. The sequences come from PBMCs, collected from a glioma patient treated with radiotherapy, temozolomide or both. The rearrangement joins TRBV29-1 to TRBJ1-2; no definite D call. The CDR3: CSVEDRQNYGYTF. DNA for the CDR3: TGCAGCGTTGAAGATCGGCAGAACTATGGCTACACCTTC.